This T cell receptor beta chain was identified in a study of breast tumors, draining lymph nodes, adjacent tissues. Regarding this clonotype: Its specificity is unknown.

Each CDR3 protein gets one entry after TCRdb re-called the multiplex PCR reads with MiXCR. This table holds about 200,000 distinct CDR3 sequences, approximately 30% found once. Samples came from axillary lymph nodes draining the breast cancer. General study results and limits: Most tumor T cells seemingly derive from lymph node, then expand in tumor. Luminal-like breast cancer showed significantly higher tumor–nontumor repertoire similarity than basal-like. Tumor TCR diversity was below lymph nodes but above nontumor tissue. Tumor T cell lymph node origin was a supported hypothesis, not proven.

This CDR3 contains 14 residues. The germline gives CDR1 SGHTA, CDR2 FQGNSA. This rearrangement joins TRBV7-2 to TRBJ1-4; 11 bases align to TRBD1. This clonotype originated in a female donor with breast cancer. Some clones in this sample may be carry-over from other donors' samples. Specimen: axillary lymph node tissue. This CDR3 is CDNSTGQGDEKLFF. The CDR3 nucleotides are TGTGACAACAGCACGGGACAGGGGGACGAAAAACTGTTTTTT.